This section outlines one TCR beta chain sequence together with its context. The data are from a study of control samples from healthy donors and cancer patients. Clones were sequenced by immunoSEQ multiplex PCR, and TCRdb holds only the in-frame ones, with some missing. The table includes about 80,000 clones, nearly 90% detected once. The material sequenced was blood. This clonotype originated in a man between 50 and 59 years old in good health.

CDR3 DNA: TGTGCCAGCAGCTTAGGAGACAGGGGCCGGGAGACCCAGTACTTC. It yields the protein CASSLGDRGRETQYF. The genes are TRBV7-8 and TRBJ2-5; 8 nucleotides align to TRBD1. Germline CDR1 SGHVS, CDR2 FQNEAQ. The V and J ends lost 1 base and 5 bases, in that order; junction bases with no gene match: 6. The CDR3 has 15 residues.